Listed below are T cell receptor beta chains from one sample, sequenced in a study of PD-1 blockade in classical Hodgkin lymphoma. TCRdb's copy holds only in-frame clones and misses some; the assay was immunoSEQ multiplex PCR. Among approximately 61,000 clones listed, around 90% were seen once. This specimen was peripheral blood mononuclear cells (PBMCs), taken before the fourth cycle of nivolumab. All receptors derive from a human donor with classical Hodgkin lymphoma. The CDR3 runs from the conserved cysteine through the conserved F or W. Each record gives: clone size, J gene, V gene, D gene, CDR3 protein, CDR3 DNA. The D gene is left open where the match is weak. Some rows have no size entry. The others give once, few or many, or a class for an expanded clone.

.	TRBJ2-7	TRBV2	.	CASSESRGFYEQYF	TGTGCCAGCAGTGAATCCCGGGGTTTCTACGAGCAGTACTTC
.	TRBJ2-1	TRBV4-2	.	CASSQEEDSYNEQFF	TGTGCCAGCAGCCAAGAGGAAGACAGTTACAATGAGCAGTTCTTC
few	TRBJ1-5	TRBV7-2	.	CASSLALGTYQPQHF	TGTGCCAGCAGCTTAGCCCTCGGGACGTACCAGCCCCAGCATTTT
.	TRBJ1-2	TRBV5-1	.	CASSFDGNYGYTF	TGCGCCAGCAGCTTCGACGGAAACTATGGCTACACCTTC
.	TRBJ1-6	TRBV6-5	TRBD1	CASSYKDRASPLHF	TGTGCCAGCAGTTACAAGGACAGGGCATCACCCCTCCACTTT
.	TRBJ2-3	TRBV19	.	CASTLAGDTQYF	TGTGCCAGTACCCTAGCTGGGGATACGCAGTATTTT
.	TRBJ2-5	TRBV5-1	TRBD1	CASSLPTGQGAGETQYF	TGCGCCAGCAGCTTGCCGACCGGACAGGGGGCTGGAGAGACCCAGTACTTC
.	TRBJ2-3	TRBV5-1	.	CASSPAGMGTDTQYF	TGCGCCAGCAGCCCGGCGGGTATGGGCACAGATACGCAGTATTTT
.	TRBJ2-3	TRBV5-1	TRBD2	CASSLLGTSGDTQYF	TGCGCCAGCAGCTTGTTAGGGACTAGCGGGGATACGCAGTATTTT
.	TRBJ1-4	TRBV5-1	.	CASSPGSTNEKLFF	TGCGCCAGCAGCCCAGGCTCAACTAATGAAAAACTGTTTTTT
.	TRBJ1-4	TRBV6-1	TRBD1	CASRLGQGFSEKLFF	TGTGCCAGCAGGCTAGGACAGGGCTTTAGTGAAAAACTGTTTTTT
few	TRBJ1-1	TRBV9	.	CASSPPPGAGTEAFF	TGTGCCAGCAGCCCTCCGCCCGGGGCGGGCACTGAAGCTTTCTTT
few	TRBJ2-7	TRBV28	TRBD1	CASSSVGQSSYEQYF	TGTGCCAGCAGTTCTGTGGGACAGAGCTCCTACGAGCAGTACTTC
.	TRBJ1-6	TRBV7-9	.	CASSSTAGSSYNSPLHF	TGTGCCAGCAGCTCGACGGCGGGGAGCTCCTATAATTCACCCCTCCACTTT
.	TRBJ2-1	TRBV5-1	TRBD2	CASFSGTSGPNEQFF	TGCGCCAGCTTCTCCGGGACTAGCGGGCCGAATGAGCAGTTCTTC
.	TRBJ2-3	TRBV7-8	.	CASSVQAGADTQYF	TGTGCCAGCAGCGTTCAAGCCGGGGCGGATACGCAGTATTTT
.	TRBJ2-1	TRBV5-1	TRBD2	CASSLASGVYEQFF	TGCGCCAGCAGCTTGGCTAGCGGGGTATATGAGCAGTTCTTC
.	TRBJ2-2	TRBV5-1	TRBD2	CASSYSQAGGERGELFF	TGCGCCAGCAGCTACTCGCAAGCGGGGGGCGAACGAGGGGAGCTGTTTTTT
.	TRBJ2-1	TRBV5-1	.	CASTQNNEQFF	TGCGCCAGCACGCAGAACAATGAGCAGTTCTTC
.	TRBJ1-2	TRBV20-1	.	CSAPNRVGYTF	TGCAGTGCTCCGAACAGGGTTGGCTACACCTTC
once	TRBJ2-3	TRBV2	.	CASSEYAAKTDTQYF	TGTGCCAGCAGTGAATATGCGGCTAAAACAGATACGCAGTATTTT
.	TRBJ1-1	TRBV6-5	.	CASSYSSTTGAFF	TGTGCCAGCAGTTACTCCAGTACGACGGGGGCTTTCTTT
few	TRBJ1-2	TRBV10-1	.	CASSPGAHYGYTF	TGCGCCAGCAGTCCCGGGGCCCACTATGGCTACACCTTC
few	TRBJ2-7	TRBV19	TRBD1	CASRGQGARRGEQYF	TGTGCCAGTAGGGGCCAGGGGGCGCGACGTGGCGAGCAGTACTTC
.	TRBJ1-1	TRBV5-1	TRBD1	CASSEKKHPGQVNTEAFF	TGCGCCAGCAGCGAAAAAAAGCACCCGGGACAGGTGAACACTGAAGCTTTCTTT
few	TRBJ2-2	TRBV5-1	.	CASSFGRGGSGELFF	TGCGCCAGCAGCTTCGGCAGGGGTGGATCCGGGGAGCTGTTTTTT
once	TRBJ2-1	TRBV27	TRBD2	CASSLISGTSGGAGQFF	TGTGCCAGCAGTTTAATATCCGGGACTAGCGGGGGGGCGGGCCAGTTCTTC
.	TRBJ1-4	TRBV6-6	TRBD1	CASSPGGASNEKLFF	TGTGCCAGCAGCCCAGGGGGAGCCTCCAATGAAAAACTGTTTTTT
.	TRBJ2-1	TRBV4-1	TRBD1	CASSHDRETNNEQFF	TGCGCCAGCAGCCATGACAGGGAGACAAACAATGAGCAGTTCTTC
.	TRBJ1-1	TRBV2	.	CASNRLSVDTEAFF	TGTGCCAGCAATCGGTTGTCGGTGGACACTGAAGCTTTCTTT
.	TRBJ1-5	TRBV27	TRBD1	CASSLDRDSLDSNQPQHF	TGTGCCAGCAGTTTAGACAGGGACTCCCTGGATAGCAATCAGCCCCAGCATTTT
.	TRBJ1-6	TRBV5-1	.	CASSLVGTGESPLHF	TGCGCCAGCAGCTTGGTAGGAACCGGTGAATCACCCCTCCACTTT
.	TRBJ2-1	TRBV28	.	CASSFLKTPLVNEQFF	TGTGCCAGCAGTTTCCTAAAGACCCCGTTAGTGAATGAGCAGTTCTTC
.	TRBJ2-1	TRBV2	TRBD2	CASDASGGNEQFF	TGTGCCAGCGATGCTAGCGGAGGGAATGAGCAGTTCTTC
once	TRBJ2-1	TRBV6-1	.	CASSVTLARGAHSYNEQFF	TGTGCCAGCAGTGTTACACTAGCACGGGGGGCCCACTCCTACAATGAGCAGTTCTTC
.	TRBJ2-5	TRBV5-1	TRBD2	CASSFMGGEETQYF	TGCGCCAGCAGCTTCATGGGAGGGGAAGAGACCCAGTACTTC
.	TRBJ1-1	TRBV4-2	.	CASSRELGWDTEAFF	TGTGCCAGCAGCCGAGAACTGGGGTGGGACACTGAAGCTTTCTTT
.	TRBJ2-3	TRBV9	.	CASSVLWGGQTTDTQYF	TGTGCCAGCAGCGTACTCTGGGGGGGACAGACCACAGATACGCAGTATTTT
.	TRBJ1-5	TRBV19	.	CASSPTMGRPYQPQHF	TGTGCCAGTAGTCCTACTATGGGACGTCCATATCAGCCCCAGCATTTT
.	TRBJ1-6	TRBV25-1	TRBD1	CASSVQTGGNSPLHF	TGTGCCAGCAGTGTACAGACAGGGGGCAATTCACCCCTCCACTTT
.	TRBJ2-3	TRBV4-1	.	CASSPPSDTQYF	TGCGCCAGCAGCCCCCCTTCAGATACGCAGTATTTT
.	TRBJ1-4	TRBV28	.	CASRQPGLRNEKLFF	TGTGCCAGCAGGCAGCCGGGACTCAGGAATGAAAAACTGTTTTTT
.	TRBJ2-4	TRBV1	.	CTSSQEDRPGLAKNIQYF	TGCACCAGCAGCCAAGAAGATCGGCCCGGATTAGCCAAAAACATTCAGTACTTC
.	TRBJ1-2	TRBV10-3	TRBD1	CAIGGGDGTDFYGYTF	TGTGCCATCGGCGGGGGAGACGGGACAGACTTCTATGGCTACACCTTC
.	TRBJ1-6	TRBV19	.	CATRGGRNSPLHF	TGTGCCACCCGTGGGGGAAGGAATTCACCCCTCCACTTT
once	TRBJ1-1	TRBV21-1	.	CASIRPRGQGYTEAFF	TGTGCCAGCATTCGACCGCGGGGGCAGGGGTACACTGAAGCTTTCTTT
few	TRBJ1-2	TRBV7-9	.	CASSLAGPHYGYTF	TGTGCCAGCAGCTTAGCGGGGCCCCACTATGGCTACACCTTC
.	TRBJ2-6	TRBV19	.	CASRMGGANVLTF	TGTGCCAGTAGGATGGGTGGGGCCAACGTCCTGACTTTC